The 30 T cell receptor beta chains below all came from one sample that was sequenced in a study of shared clonotypes between healthy human individuals. CD8 cells classed as naive were CD45RO-negative and positively selected for CCR7, excluding terminally differentiated effector memory CD45RA+ cells. TCRdb keeps only in-frame clones here, not all; method: immunoSEQ multiplex PCR. The sample includes around 650,000 clones, approximately 96% of them seen just once. The sample comprised naive CD8+ T cells sorted from blood. The origin of the receptors is a woman aged 30 to 39 in good health.

The CDR3 sequence is CANRRCEKLFF. CDR3 coding DNA: TGTGCCAACCGCAGGTGTGAAAAACTGTTTTTT. The chain combines TRBV6-5 with TRBJ1-4, with D unresolved. The CDR3 has 11 residues. V lost 10 bases to trimming and J lost 7 bases, with 10 bases between them. Germline CDR1 and CDR2: MNHEY and SVGAGI.

CDR3 sequence: CASRDRTYNEQFF. CDR3 coding DNA: TGTGCCAGCAGGGACAGAACCTACAATGAGCAGTTCTTC. V gene TRBV6-1 combines with J gene TRBJ2-1; D might be TRBD1 (6 bases). The V end was cut by 6 bases, the J end by 2 bases, with 8 bases between. The CDR3 has 13 amino acids. Germline CDR1 is MNHNS and CDR2 is SASEGT.

This clone was detected ten times or more. The chain employs TRBV7-8 and TRBJ2-2, with 9 nucleotides matching TRBD1. This CDR3 has 17 amino acids. The V gene's germline CDR1 is SGHVS and CDR2 FQNEAQ. With V trimmed by 2 bases and J by 4 bases, 8 bases remained unmatched. CDR3 bases: TGTGCCAGCAGCTTATTGGGGGACAGGGCGGTCACCGGGGAGCTGTTTTTT. Encoded protein: CASSLLGDRAVTGELFF.

This chain links TRBV4-2 with TRBJ2-1; TRBD2 matches 14 bases. The CDR3 has 19 residues. V lost 0 bases to trimming and J lost 0 bases; unmatched junction nucleotides: 4. CDR1 is LGHNA and CDR2 is YNFKEQ in the germline V gene. CDR3 sequence: CASSQEGTSGGSSYNEQFF. The CDR3 DNA follows: TGTGCCAGCAGCCAAGAGGGGACTAGCGGGGGTAGCTCCTACAATGAGCAGTTCTTC.

V is TRBV5-6 and J is TRBJ2-5; a possible D gene is TRBD2 (6 bases). Trimming took off 4 bases at V and 11 bases at J, with 18 bases between the two ends. Germline CDR1 is SGHDT and CDR2 is YYEEEE. The CDR3 is made up of 13 amino acids. Here the CDR3 DNA reads TGTGCCAGCAGCCTAGGGACTTCCCGAGAGCAGTACTTC. This sequence encodes CASSLGTSREQYF.

The chain carries TRBV27 and TRBJ2-7; 9 positions match TRBD2. Germline trimming cut 4 bases from V and 3 bases from J; bases unmatched to any gene: 7. The germline CDR1 and CDR2 sequences are MNHEY and SMNVEV (reference sequence). The CDR3 covers 15 residues. CDR3 amino acids: CASSSGTSRSYEQYF. CDR3 DNA: TGTGCCAGCAGTTCCGGGACTAGCAGGAGCTACGAGCAGTACTTC.

In its sample, this clone was seen once. The chain links TRBV5-4 to TRBJ2-5; possible D gene TRBD1, 6 bases. The CDR3 has 13 amino acids. CDR1 and CDR2 from the germline V gene are SGHNT and YYREEE (reference sequence). Trimming shortened V by 5 bases and J by 2 bases, and 10 bases separated the two germline ends. The CDR3 nucleotides are TGTGCCAGCAGACCAGGGGAACAAGAGACCCAGTACTTC. Translated, it gives CASRPGEQETQYF.

In DNA, the CDR3 is TGCGCCAGCAGGGGGACAGGGCCCAATCAGCCCCAGCATTTT. Its protein is CASRGTGPNQPQHF. This rearrangement joins TRBV10-2 to TRBJ1-5, with TRBD1 identical over 9 bases. J lost 3 bases, V lost 6 bases, and 3 bases had no gene match. Germline assignment: CDR1 WSHSY and CDR2 SAAADI. This CDR3 region has 14 residues.

This chain connects TRBV27 to TRBJ1-5, with D perhaps TRBD1 (6 bases). Trimming removed 8 bases at V and 4 bases at J, with 12 bases between. The CDR3 contains 13 residues. CDR1 and CDR2 from the germline V gene are MNHEY and SMNVEV (reference sequence). Here the CDR3 DNA reads TGTGCCAGCGCGTGGGGGGCAAATCAGCCCCAGCATTTT. Protein sequence: CASAWGANQPQHF.

The chain joins TRBV28 to TRBJ2-1, with 8 bases identical to TRBD2. V lost 2 bases to trimming and J lost 4 bases; unmatched junction nucleotides: 7. From germline, CDR1 is MDHEN and CDR2 SYDVKM. CDR3 length: 16 amino acids. CDR3 in amino acids: CASSLPGTRFYNEQFF. The CDR3 DNA reads TGTGCCAGCAGTTTACCAGGGACTAGATTTTACAATGAGCAGTTCTTC.

A few counts support this clone. J is TRBJ1-2 and V is TRBV19; maybe TRBD1 (5 bases). Trimming removed 8 bases at V and 4 bases at J, with 11 bases between. CDR1 is LNHDA, CDR2 SQIVND, per germline (reference sequence). This CDR3 has 12 amino acids. Here the CDR3 DNA reads TGTGCCAGTTGGGGAGGGGTCTATGGCTACACCTTC. This encodes CASWGGVYGYTF.

The chain carries TRBV29-1 and TRBJ2-1; 7 positions agree with TRBD1. This CDR3 comprises 13 residues. After removal of 7 bases from V and 4 bases from J, the junction contained 7 bases not matched to a gene. Looked up from germline, CDR1 is SQVTM and CDR2 is ANQGSEA. The chain's CDR3 is CSADRALYNEQFF. CDR3 coding DNA: TGCAGCGCCGACAGGGCACTTTACAATGAGCAGTTCTTC.

The CDR3 DNA is TGTGCCAGCAGTTTAATTGGACAGGCCCTTAATGAAAAACTGTTTTTT. It yields the protein CASSLIGQALNEKLFF. The chain joins TRBV28 to TRBJ1-4; 7 bases are a match to TRBD1. With 2 bases clipped from V and 4 bases from J, the junction kept 7 bases outside the gene matches. CDR3 length: 16 amino acids. The germline CDR1 and CDR2 sequences are MDHEN and SYDVKM.

The rearrangement links TRBV7-9 to TRBJ2-1, with 10 positions matching TRBD1. CDR3 length: 16 amino acids. From germline, CDR1 is SEHNR and CDR2 FQNEAQ (reference sequence). V lost 5 bases and J lost 2; bases outside the gene matches: 6. The CDR3 DNA sequence: TGTGCCAGCAGCGCCGGGACAGGGGAGACCTACAATGAGCAGTTCTTC. Its protein is CASSAGTGETYNEQFF.

The chain is built from TRBV7-6 and TRBJ2-2; D uncertain. Germline V gene lookup returns CDR1 SGHVS and CDR2 FNYEAQ. The V end lost 4 bases, the J end lost 6 bases, and 9 bases lay between the germline ends. The CDR3 is 13 residues long. In DNA form, the CDR3 reads TGTGCCAGCAGCTCCCCTCCCGCCGGGGAGCTGTTTTTT. Translating gives CASSSPPAGELFF.

CDR3 DNA sequence: TGTGCCAGCAGGACAATATGGGGAGACATGACTAGCGGGAGTTACGAGCAGTACTTC. This gives the protein CASRTIWGDMTSGSYEQYF. The V call is TRBV28, the J call TRBJ2-7, with 12 bases lining up with TRBD2. Germline V gene lookup returns CDR1 MDHEN and CDR2 SYDVKM. Unmatched junction bases numbered 19, after V lost 6 bases and J lost 4 bases. This CDR3 is 19 amino acids long. Full variable domain (missing parts from reference TRBV28 and TRBJ2-7): DVKVTQSSRYLVKRTGEKVFLECVQDMDHENMFWYRQDPGLGLRLIYFSYDVKMKEKGDIPEGYSVSREKKERFSLILESASTNQTSMYLCASRTIWGDMTSGSYEQYFGPGTRLTVT.

This clone was seen only a few times. The chain combines TRBV28 with TRBJ2-7; D might be TRBD1 or TRBD2, each matching 6 bases. V lost 6 bases to trimming and J lost 6 bases, with 18 bases between them. The germline V gene has CDR1 MDHEN and CDR2 SYDVKM. CDR3 length: 14 residues. In nucleotides, the CDR3 is TGTGCCAGCAGGGGGGCCGGGAGCCCTGGCGAGCAGTACTTC. As protein: CASRGAGSPGEQYF.

This chain links TRBV27 with TRBJ2-1; the D gene is possibly TRBD2 (6 bases). Germline CDR1 is MNHEY and CDR2 is SMNVEV (reference sequence). V lost 6 bases and J lost 5, with 14 bases in between. The length of the CDR3 is 14 residues. This CDR3 is CASRKGLAHNEQFF. CDR3 DNA: TGTGCCAGCAGGAAGGGACTGGCACACAATGAGCAGTTCTTC.

The chain's CDR3 is CASSPTGDRGAADTQYF. CDR3 bases: TGTGCCAGCAGCCCTACGGGAGATCGGGGTGCAGCAGATACGCAGTATTTT. This chain joins TRBV9 and TRBJ2-3; tentatively, D is TRBD2 (6 bases). Trimming took off 4 bases at V and 4 bases at J, with 22 bases between the two ends. This CDR3 has 17 residues. CDR1 SGDLS and CDR2 YYNGEE come from the germline V gene.

CDR3 nucleotides: TGTGCCACCAGCATAGGGACAGGAGATATGAACACTGAAGCTTTCTTT. Protein: CATSIGTGDMNTEAFF. The chain has TRBV15 and TRBJ1-1; 8 positions agree with TRBD1. V was pared by 4 bases and J by 0 bases, with 7 bases of the junction left unmatched. CDR3 length equals 16 residues. Germline assignment: CDR1 LNHNV and CDR2 YYDKDF (reference sequence).

Worth noting for this clone: Since the CDR3 does not end with the conserved phenylalanine or tryptophan, this likely comes from a read error. No DNA is shown, since the ends of the CDR3 on it are uncertain; the CDR3 is the one TCRdb lists. The V call is TRBV5-5, the J call TRBJ2-7; the table calls TRBD2, which could not be checked here. Germline V gene sequence: CDR1 SGHKS, CDR2 YYEKEE (reference sequence). The CDR3 has 14 residues if both end residues are counted. CDR3 region: CASSVGRGAGGLRY.

As regards this clone: This sample includes further DNA sequences coding for the same CDR3. The chain joins TRBV19 to TRBJ2-6; no clear D gene. Deletions cut 3 bases from V and 1 base from J, with 4 bases between. From germline, CDR1 is LNHDA and CDR2 SQIVND (reference sequence). There are 14 residues in the CDR3. The CDR3 sequence: CASSIVSGANVLTF. The CDR3 DNA reads as TGTGCCAGTAGTATCGTATCTGGGGCCAACGTCCTGACTTTC. Supplemented by reference TRBV19 and TRBJ2-6, the full variable domain reads DGGITQSPKYLFRKEGQNVTLSCEQNLNHDAMYWYRQDPGQGLRLIYYSQIVNDFQKGDIAEGYSVSREKKESFPLTVTSAQKNPTAFYLCASSIVSGANVLTFGAGSRLTVL.

This chain connects TRBV4-2 to TRBJ2-7; D not resolved. V lost 0 bases and J lost 0, with 15 bases in between. The CDR3 contains 17 residues. Germline CDR1 reads LGHNA; CDR2 reads YNFKEQ. This CDR3 is CASSQEFGSVSSYEQYF. CDR3 nucleotides: TGTGCCAGCAGCCAAGAATTTGGAAGCGTGAGCTCCTACGAGCAGTACTTC.

The gene calls are TRBV6-5 and TRBJ2-7; D is uncertain. Looked up from germline, CDR1 is MNHEY and CDR2 is SVGAGI. This CDR3 is 12 amino acids long. The V end lost 7 bases, the J end lost 2 bases, and 9 bases lay between the germline ends. CDR3 residues: CASTAGTYEQYF. In DNA form, the CDR3 reads TGTGCCAGCACGGCAGGAACCTACGAGCAGTACTTC.

The chain links TRBV27 to TRBJ2-1; D is perhaps TRBD1 or TRBD2 (5 bases each). Germline lookup yields CDR1 MNHEY and CDR2 SMNVEV (reference sequence). V was pared by 6 bases and J by 2 bases, with 20 bases between. There are 17 residues in the CDR3. CDR3 DNA sequence: TGTGCCAGCAGCTCAGGCCTTGTGGGGGTCGCCTACAATGAGCAGTTCTTC. Translating it yields CASSSGLVGVAYNEQFF.

This clone was seen only a few times. This chain connects TRBV27 to TRBJ1-1, with unresolved D. Trimming shortened V by 3 bases and J by 3 bases, and 8 bases separated the two germline ends. This CDR3 has 13 amino acids. CDR1 is MNHEY, CDR2 SMNVEV, per germline (reference sequence). As DNA, the CDR3 is TGTGCCAGCAGTTTCGGGTTGGACACTGAAGCTTTCTTT. Translation: CASSFGLDTEAFF.

The CDR3 region is CASRPDDSYEQYF. In DNA, the CDR3 is TGTGCCAGCAGACCGGACGACTCCTACGAGCAGTACTTC. The chain carries TRBV11-2 and TRBJ2-7; D is unresolved. Germline CDR1 reads SGHAT; CDR2 reads FQNNGV. V was shortened by 6 bases and J by 0 bases, with 9 bases between the two germline ends. This CDR3 is built from 13 residues.

The chain combines TRBV27 with TRBJ1-4; the D gene is possibly TRBD1 (6 bases). The CDR3 runs to 19 residues. Germline loops: CDR1 MNHEY, CDR2 SMNVEV (reference sequence). V was cut by 6 bases and J by 1 base, with 24 bases left in between. The CDR3 coding sequence is TGTGCCAGCAGACCAACTGGAACAGGGTATCTGATAACTAATGAAAAACTGTTTTTT. As protein: CASRPTGTGYLITNEKLFF.

V gene TRBV9 combines with J gene TRBJ2-6; 7 bases are shared with TRBD1. Trimming cost V 7 bases and J 2 bases; bases outside gene matches: 9. Germline V lookup: CDR1 SGDLS, CDR2 YYNGEE. This CDR3 is built from 16 residues. CDR3 sequence (DNA): TGTGCCAGCTCCGAGGGGGCTGTAGCTGGGGCCAACGTCCTGACTTTC. It is translated as CASSEGAVAGANVLTF. The entire variable domain, with the rest obtained from reference TRBV9 and TRBJ2-6, is as follows: DSGVTQTPKHLITATGQRVTLRCSPRSGDLSVYWYQQSLDQGLQFLIQYYNGEERAKGNILERFSAQQFPDLHSELNLSSLELGDSALYFCASSEGAVAGANVLTFGAGSRLTVL.

The rearrangement uses TRBV7-2 and TRBJ2-7, with D hard to call. CDR3 length: 9 residues. The germline V gene encodes CDR1 SGHTA and CDR2 FQGNSA. V was trimmed by 9 bases and J by 3 bases, leaving 3 bases between them. The CDR3 reads CARVYEQYF. The CDR3 region has the DNA TGTGCCAGGGTCTACGAGCAGTACTTC.